These T cell receptor beta chains were read from a single sample in a study of CD8+ T cells in alopecia areata. Sequencing was performed with immunoSEQ multiplex PCR; in TCRdb, only in-frame clones are kept and a portion is missing. The sample includes around 160,000 clones, about 87% of them seen just once. The material was CD8+ T cells sorted from blood, obtained at week 0. The receptors stem from a human donor with alopecia areata. Each CDR3 is given with its conserved first and last residue. The D gene is left open where the match is weak. Clone size is stated in some rows and not others, as once, few, many or a class when expanded.

J gene	D gene	clone size	V gene	CDR3 protein	CDR3 DNA
TRBJ2-1	NA	NA	TRBV27	CASSLRGNEQFF	TGTGCCAGCAGTTTACGGGGGAATGAGCAGTTCTTC
TRBJ2-7	NA	once	TRBV5-1	CASSLDSSPPNEQYF	TGCGCCAGCAGCTTGGACTCATCCCCCCCCAACGAGCAGTACTTC
TRBJ2-7	NA	NA	TRBV7-9	CASSSTASYEQYF	TGTGCCAGCAGCTCGACAGCTTCCTACGAGCAGTACTTC
TRBJ1-2	NA	NA	TRBV29-1	CSVEDEESANYGYTF	TGCAGCGTTGAAGACGAGGAGTCAGCTAACTATGGCTACACCTTC
TRBJ2-5	NA	NA	TRBV4-1	CASSPSGGRAETQYF	TGCGCCAGCAGCCCATCCGGGGGCAGGGCTGAGACCCAGTACTTC
TRBJ2-2	NA	NA	TRBV5-1	CASWSLEDTGELFF	TGCGCCAGCTGGTCCCTAGAGGACACCGGGGAGCTGTTTTTT
TRBJ2-2	NA	once	TRBV6-1	CASSDLGAYNTGELFF	TGTGCCAGCAGTGACCTCGGGGCCTACAACACCGGGGAGCTGTTTTTT
TRBJ1-1	NA	NA	TRBV5-6	CASSTQGRNTEAFF	TGTGCCAGCAGCACTCAGGGAAGGAACACTGAAGCTTTCTTT
TRBJ1-5	NA	NA	TRBV4-1	CASSQDLTSNQPQHF	TGCGCCAGCAGCCAAGACTTGACATCCAATCAGCCCCAGCATTTT
TRBJ2-1	TRBD1	large	TRBV6-4	CASSPEQQGYNEQFF	TGTGCCAGCAGCCCAGAACAACAGGGGTACAATGAGCAGTTCTTC
TRBJ1-1	NA	NA	TRBV27	CASRSLFLGNSGTEAFF	TGTGCCAGCAGATCTTTGTTTCTGGGAAATAGCGGCACTGAAGCTTTCTTT
TRBJ1-1	NA	NA	TRBV30	CAWSGPSVRGPPAAFF	TGTGCCTGGAGTGGACCTTCCGTTCGGGGGCCCCCTGCGGCTTTCTTT
TRBJ1-1	NA	once	TRBV19	CASRTGLHTEAFF	TGTGCCAGTAGGACGGGACTCCACACTGAAGCTTTCTTT
TRBJ2-1	TRBD1	NA	TRBV7-2	CASSPPSGGFGEQFF	TGTGCCAGCAGCCCTCCTTCAGGGGGTTTCGGGGAGCAGTTCTTC
TRBJ1-5	NA	NA	TRBV5-5	CASSLHSQTWDQPQHF	TGTGCCAGCAGCTTGCACAGCCAGACATGGGATCAGCCCCAGCATTTT
TRBJ2-1	TRBD1	once	TRBV7-9	CASSLVGTGVYNEQFF	TGTGCCAGCAGCTTAGTCGGGACAGGGGTCTACAATGAGCAGTTCTTC
TRBJ2-3	NA	once	TRBV7-3	CASSPTLTDTQYF	TGTGCCAGCAGCCCTACGCTCACAGATACGCAGTATTTT
TRBJ2-7	TRBD1	few	TRBV6-5	CASSYAQGAYEQYF	TGTGCCAGCAGTTACGCCCAGGGGGCCTACGAGCAGTACTTC
TRBJ2-2	NA	NA	TRBV27	CASSPLGQAANTGELFF	TGTGCCAGCAGCCCCCTAGGGCAGGCAGCGAACACCGGGGAGCTGTTTTTT
TRBJ2-1	NA	NA	TRBV5-1	CASSAFTSSYNEQFF	TGCGCCAGCAGCGCATTCACGAGCTCCTACAATGAGCAGTTCTTC
TRBJ2-7	NA	few	TRBV29-1	CSVEDPREGYEQYF	TGCAGCGTTGAAGATCCCCGGGAAGGCTACGAGCAGTACTTC
TRBJ1-5	NA	NA	TRBV5-4	CASSFLGGNQPQHF	TGTGCCAGCAGCTTTTTGGGTGGCAATCAGCCCCAGCATTTT
TRBJ2-2	TRBD2	NA	TRBV10-2	CASGRARATGELFF	TGCGCCAGCGGGAGGGCGCGGGCGACCGGGGAGCTGTTTTTT
TRBJ2-3	TRBD1	once	TRBV18	CASSRTGERDTQYF	TGTGCCAGCTCACGGACAGGGGAGAGGGATACGCAGTATTTT
TRBJ2-2	TRBD1	NA	TRBV7-2	CASSTTGVRITGELFF	TGTGCCAGCAGCACAACAGGGGTTCGGATCACCGGGGAGCTGTTTTTT
TRBJ2-1	NA	NA	TRBV11-1	CASSLGPGNNEQFF	TGTGCCAGCAGCTTAGGACCGGGAAACAATGAGCAGTTCTTC
TRBJ2-7	TRBD2	NA	TRBV2	CASSGTSGEQYF	TGTGCCAGCTCGGGAACTAGCGGCGAGCAGTACTTC
TRBJ2-1	TRBD2	few	TRBV29-1	CSVGLAGDSYNEQFF	TGCAGCGTAGGCCTAGCGGGGGACTCCTACAATGAGCAGTTCTTC
TRBJ2-5	TRBD2	NA	TRBV9	CASSGARGTSGSFQYF	TGTGCCAGCAGCGGCGCCCGAGGGACTAGCGGGAGCTTCCAGTACTTC
TRBJ2-3	NA	NA	TRBV7-9	CASREGRGLTDTQYF	TGTGCCAGCAGAGAAGGAAGGGGCCTCACAGATACGCAGTATTTT
TRBJ2-1	NA	NA	TRBV29-1	CSVESPSYNEQFF	TGCAGCGTTGAATCCCCCTCCTACAATGAGCAGTTCTTC
TRBJ2-7	TRBD1	NA	TRBV27	CASSLSRQGLKYEQYF	TGTGCCAGCAGTTTATCAAGACAGGGGTTAAAGTACGAGCAGTACTTC
TRBJ2-7	TRBD1	NA	TRBV10-3	CAISDYPGQDFAVEQYF	TGTGCCATCAGTGATTACCCGGGACAGGATTTTGCGGTCGAGCAGTACTTC
TRBJ1-1	NA	NA	TRBV30	CAWSGPGNTEAFF	TGTGCCTGGAGCGGCCCTGGGAACACTGAAGCTTTCTTT
TRBJ2-7	TRBD1	NA	TRBV7-9	CASRGGQANYEQYF	TGTGCCAGCAGAGGGGGACAGGCGAACTACGAGCAGTACTTC
TRBJ2-1	NA	NA	TRBV29-1	CSVEALPAGTYNEQFF	TGCAGCGTTGAAGCCCTCCCGGCGGGGACTTACAATGAGCAGTTCTTC
TRBJ2-2	NA	NA	TRBV6-5	CASSYRDLNTGELFF	TGTGCCAGCAGTTACAGGGACTTGAACACCGGGGAGCTGTTTTTT
TRBJ1-2	NA	few	TRBV29-1	CSAGGPQFRHREADGYTF	TGCAGCGCTGGGGGACCCCAGTTTCGTCACAGGGAGGCGGATGGCTACACCTTC
TRBJ2-7	NA	once	TRBV30	CAWDPVLGSEQYF	TGTGCCTGGGACCCCGTTTTGGGCAGCGAGCAGTACTTC
TRBJ2-2	NA	NA	TRBV5-4	CASSFSGVGELFF	TGTGCCAGCAGCTTTTCTGGGGTCGGGGAGCTGTTTTTT
TRBJ2-7	TRBD2	few	TRBV15	CATSRVGQAGAYEQYF	TGTGCCACCAGCAGAGTCGGCCAGGCGGGGGCCTACGAGCAGTACTTC
TRBJ1-1	TRBD1	once	TRBV5-1	CASSLGQGESEAFF	TGCGCCAGCAGCCTCGGACAGGGGGAATCTGAAGCTTTCTTT
TRBJ2-7	NA	few	TRBV28	CASSLSPGPFYEQYF	TGTGCCAGCAGTTTATCTCCAGGGCCTTTCTACGAGCAGTACTTC
TRBJ2-7	NA	NA	TRBV29-1	CSVVISYEQYF	TGCAGCGTTGTAATCTCCTACGAGCAGTACTTC
TRBJ2-7	NA	NA	TRBV7-9	CASSPTSSYEQYF	TGTGCCAGCAGCCCGACGAGCTCCTACGAGCAGTACTTC
TRBJ2-7	NA	NA	TRBV29-1	CSVLRQGGSEQYF	TGCAGCGTCCTTAGACAGGGAGGGTCCGAGCAGTACTTC
TRBJ1-5	NA	NA	TRBV9	CASNHDGTINQPQHF	TGTGCCAGCAACCATGATGGGACAATCAATCAGCCCCAGCATTTT
TRBJ2-7	NA	NA	TRBV9	CASSVGDGSYEQYF	TGTGCCAGCAGCGTAGGGGACGGATCCTACGAGCAGTACTTC
TRBJ2-1	TRBD1	NA	TRBV29-1	CSGGQGNVDNEQFF	TGCAGCGGGGGACAGGGGAACGTAGACAATGAGCAGTTCTTC
TRBJ2-3	TRBD2	once	TRBV30	CAWTPPGRGGRSDTQYF	TGTGCCTGGACTCCACCAGGGCGGGGGGGCCGGTCAGATACGCAGTATTTT